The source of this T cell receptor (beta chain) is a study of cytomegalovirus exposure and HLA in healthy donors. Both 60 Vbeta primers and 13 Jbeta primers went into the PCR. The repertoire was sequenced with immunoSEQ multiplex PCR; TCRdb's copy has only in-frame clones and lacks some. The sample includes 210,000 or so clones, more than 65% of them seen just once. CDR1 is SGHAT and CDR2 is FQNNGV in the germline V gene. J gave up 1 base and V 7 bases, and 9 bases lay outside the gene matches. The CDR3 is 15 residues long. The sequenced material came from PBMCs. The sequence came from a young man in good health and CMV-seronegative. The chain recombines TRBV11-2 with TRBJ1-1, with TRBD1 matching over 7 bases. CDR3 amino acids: CASTPPGQKNTEAFF. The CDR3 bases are TGTGCCAGCACCCCCCCGGGACAGAAGAACACTGAAGCTTTCTTT.